What follows is one T cell receptor beta chain and its context. Its matching antigen is unknown. The sample comes from a study of shared clonotypes between healthy human individuals. CD4+ cell separation produced CD45RA+ naive and CD45RA-negative memory subsets. Germline CDR1 reads MGHRA; CDR2 reads YSYEKL. The CDR3 is 14 residues long. V was trimmed by 0 bases and J by 5 bases, leaving 9 bases between them. Study findings and constraints: Across a handful of donors, naive CD4 shared roughly 5%, naive CD8 approximately 3.5%, memory CD4 over 2%, memory CD8 over 0.3%. Specimens sampled were limited to blood, with tissue repertoires likely differing.

Original handling: Quality scores were absent from the junction-only immunoSEQ sequences, so filtering differed. Measured with immunoSEQ multiplex PCR; TCRdb has only the in-frame clones, and not every one. Clone size and the V and J calls come from that table; the DNA yielded D and trimming. The data contain 950,000 to 1,300,000 clones, around 74% of them seen just once; the ten biggest clones take up 1.2% to 1.5%. This receptor was taken from a young man in good health. The sample taken for sequencing was memory CD4+ T cells sorted from blood. Subset in this sample: CD45RA-negative fraction. The rearrangement links TRBV4-1 to TRBJ2-3; the D gene is possibly TRBD1 (5 bases). CDR3 amino acids: CASSQEGRGDTQYF. DNA of the CDR3: TGCGCCAGCAGCCAAGAAGGTAGGGGAGATACGCAGTATTTT.